Many counts were recorded for the clone carrying this TCR beta chain. These data are taken from a study of T-cell reconstitution after alpha-beta-depleted transplantation in children. Germline CDR1 reads SQVTM; CDR2 reads ANQGSEA. This CDR3 has 18 residues. V lost 7 bases, J lost 1 base, and 27 bases lay in between. Preparation of the TCRbeta library used unique molecular identifiers. TCRdb passed the PCR reads through MiXCR, listing each CDR3 protein once. The repertoire has about 110,000 distinct CDR3 sequences, 10% of them found once; the top ten carry less than 10%. This chain connects TRBV29-1 to TRBJ2-3; a weak D match, TRBD1 (5 bases). Sample: PBMCs from the stem cell graft donor, taken from the stem cell graft. The TCR originated in a human donor who donated a stem cell graft to a child with acute lymphoblastic leukemia. DNA for the CDR3: TGCAGCGCGACCGCCGTGATTAGTAGGGGAACCCGCACAGATACGCAGTATTTT. Translated, it gives CSATAVISRGTRTDTQYF.